This is a list of T cell receptor beta chains from one sample in a study of post-analysis software for immune sequencing data. TCRdb fed the PCR reads into MiXCR, producing one record per CDR3 protein. Here the sample spans about 430,000 distinct CDR3 sequences, 30% to 40% being singletons. Sequenced: blood. The source of these receptors is a girl aged 2 to 9 with multiple sclerosis. CDR3s include the opening cysteine and the closing phenylalanine or tryptophan. A D gene is named only where the DNA matches it firmly. Clone size is stated in some rows and not others, as once, few, many or a class when expanded.

>NA|TRBJ1-5|13|TRBV11-2|NA
CASNQGSNQPQHF
TGTGCCAGCAACCAGGGTAGCAATCAGCCCCAGCATTTT
>TRBD2|TRBJ2-3|14|TRBV3-1|NA
CASSVAGETDTQYF
TGTGCCAGCAGTGTAGCGGGGGAGACAGATACGCAGTATTTT
>NA|TRBJ2-7|14|TRBV12-3/TRBV12-4|many
CASSLGTDSYEQYF
TGTGCCAGCAGTTTAGGGACAGACTCCTACGAGCAGTACTTC
>NA|TRBJ2-7|12|TRBV12-3/TRBV12-4|many
CASSLTSYEQYF
TGTGCCAGCAGTTTGACTAGTTACGAGCAGTACTTC
>TRBD1|TRBJ2-5|14|TRBV29-1|once
CSAPGTGYRETQYF
TGCAGCGCCCCCGGGACAGGGTATCGAGAGACCCAGTACTTC
>NA|TRBJ2-3|14|TRBV10-3|few
CAIRPDSSTDTQYF
TGTGCCATCAGGCCTGACTCGAGCACAGATACGCAGTATTTT
>TRBD2|TRBJ2-1|14|TRBV28|NA
CASSFSTSGNEQFF
TGTGCCAGCAGTTTTTCAACTAGCGGGAATGAGCAGTTCTTC
>NA|TRBJ1-5|13|TRBV12-3/TRBV12-4|NA
CASSRGRDQPQHF
TGTGCCAGCAGTCGGGGCCGTGATCAGCCCCAGCATTTT
>NA|TRBJ1-5|12|TRBV12-3/TRBV12-4|NA
CASRNRDQPQHF
TGTGCCAGCAGGAACAGGGATCAGCCCCAGCATTTT
>NA|TRBJ2-3|14|TRBV5-5|few
CASSGMLQTDTQYF
TGTGCCAGCAGCGGTATGCTGCAGACAGATACGCAGTATTTT
>NA|TRBJ1-1|15|TRBV24-1|NA
CATIQYADRGSEAFF
TGTGCCACCATTCAATACGCAGACAGAGGGTCTGAAGCTTTCTTT
>NA|TRBJ2-3|15|TRBV5-1|few
CASSGWAGSTDTQYF
TGCGCCAGCAGCGGTTGGGCGGGGAGCACAGATACGCAGTATTTT
>NA|TRBJ2-1|14|TRBV6-2/TRBV6-3|once
CASSYSVQWNEQFF
TGTGCCAGCAGTTACTCGGTCCAGTGGAATGAGCAGTTCTTC
>NA|TRBJ2-1|13|TRBV6-2/TRBV6-3|NA
CASRKERGNEQFF
TGTGCCAGCAGGAAAGAAAGGGGGAATGAGCAGTTCTTC
>NA|TRBJ1-5|13|TRBV18|NA
CASSPLRDQPQHF
TGTGCCAGCTCACCCCTTAGGGACCAGCCCCAGCATTTT
>TRBD2|TRBJ2-5|16|TRBV10-3|NA
CAISESNPGGRETQYF
TGTGCCATCAGTGAGTCGAATCCGGGAGGGCGAGAGACCCAGTACTTC
>NA|TRBJ1-4|14|TRBV20-1|few
CSATGQPAREKLFF
TGCAGTGCTACCGGACAGCCCGCCAGAGAAAAACTGTTTTTT
>NA|TRBJ1-1|12|TRBV28|once
CASSLMRGQAFF
TGTGCCAGCAGTTTGATGCGTGGGCAAGCTTTCTTT
>TRBD1|TRBJ1-5|16|TRBV7-2|NA
CASSLMWDRGDQPQHF
TGTGCCAGCAGCTTAATGTGGGACAGGGGGGATCAGCCCCAGCATTTT
>TRBD2|TRBJ2-7|15|TRBV27|NA
CASSLFGTRPYEQYF
TGTGCCAGCAGTTTATTTGGGACTAGACCCTACGAGCAGTACTTC
>NA|TRBJ2-3|11|TRBV13|NA
CASSTRDTQYF
TGTGCCAGCAGCACCAGGGATACGCAGTATTTT
>NA|TRBJ1-1|11|TRBV12-3/TRBV12-4|NA
CASSSSDEAFF
TGTGCCAGCAGTTCCTCGGATGAAGCTTTCTTT
>TRBD2|TRBJ2-3|16|TRBV20-1|many
CSAPRLAGENTDTQYF
TGCAGTGCTCCTCGTCTAGCGGGAGAGAATACAGATACGCAGTATTTT
>NA|TRBJ1-1|14|TRBV29-1|NA
CSVEPGRENTEAFF
TGCAGCGTTGAACCTGGAAGGGAGAACACTGAAGCTTTCTTT
>NA|TRBJ1-5|12|TRBV28|NA
CASSLPTQPQHF
TGTGCCAGCAGTTTGCCTACTCAGCCCCAGCATTTT
>NA|TRBJ1-2|13|TRBV7-9|NA
CASSPPGAEGYTF
TGTGCCAGCAGCCCTCCAGGGGCGGAGGGCTACACCTTC
>NA|TRBJ2-1|17|TRBV6-1|few
CASKLGWQGRSYNEQFF
TGTGCCAGCAAATTGGGATGGCAGGGCAGATCCTACAATGAGCAGTTCTTC
>NA|TRBJ1-1|14|TRBV11-2|NA
CASSFLGSATEAFF
TGTGCCAGCAGCTTCCTGGGGTCGGCCACTGAAGCTTTCTTT
>NA|TRBJ2-3|14|TRBV7-3|NA
CASSSTVSTDTQYF
TGTGCCAGCAGCTCCACAGTTAGCACAGATACGCAGTATTTT
>TRBD2|TRBJ2-1|15|TRBV3-1|NA
CATASQRGAGNEQFF
TGTGCCACCGCGTCCCAGCGGGGGGCAGGCAATGAGCAGTTCTTC
>TRBD2|TRBJ2-7|16|TRBV4-2|NA
CASSQGRGGASYEQYF
TGTGCCAGCAGCCAAGGGCGCGGGGGTGCTTCCTACGAGCAGTACTTC
>TRBD2|TRBJ2-7|12|TRBV25-1|NA
CASRREQHEQYF
TGTGCCAGCAGGCGGGAGCAACACGAGCAGTACTTC
>TRBD1|TRBJ1-2|13|TRBV20-1|NA
CSAKTGGLHGYTF
TGCAGTGCTAAGACAGGGGGTCTGCATGGCTACACCTTC
>TRBD1|TRBJ2-3|16|TRBV15|NA
CATSRGLGQGTDTQYF
TGTGCCACCAGCAGGGGGTTGGGACAGGGCACAGATACGCAGTATTTT
>TRBD2|TRBJ2-7|16|TRBV28|few
CASSLPPGLARYEQYF
TGTGCCAGCAGTTTGCCGCCGGGACTAGCGCGGTACGAGCAGTACTTC
>NA|TRBJ1-2|14|TRBV20-1|NA
CSAREWGADYGYTF
TGCAGTGCTAGAGAGTGGGGAGCTGACTATGGCTACACCTTC
>NA|TRBJ2-1|16|TRBV5-6|NA
CASSFGPPNAYNEQFF
TGTGCCAGCAGCTTCGGGCCTCCCAATGCCTACAATGAGCAGTTCTTC